In its sample, the clone carrying this T cell receptor beta chain was seen a few times. Its antigen is unknown. V was trimmed by 5 bases and J by 1 base, leaving 8 bases between them. CDR3 size: 13 residues. The data were taken from a study of CD8 T cells in ankylosing spondylitis. Study-level points and caveats: One TCR beta motif, made up of roughly eight highly homologous variants, appeared characteristic of ankylosing spondylitis blood. Previous work reported some of these motif variants in the synovial fluid and blood of reactive arthritis.

Each TCR beta library was made by quantitative 5'-RACE that incorporated molecular barcodes. Each CDR3 protein is one row after TCRdb ran MiXCR on the 5' RACE reads. The sample includes 700,000 or so distinct CDR3 sequences, 19% of them seen just once. The specimen was blood, either unsorted or a sorted T cell fraction (not recorded which). This TCR derives from a male donor with ankylosing spondylitis. This chain links TRBV12-3 or TRBV12-4 with TRBJ1-2; possible D gene TRBD1, 6 bases. The CDR3 coding sequence is TGTGCCAGCAGTCAGGGGAATAACTATGGCTACACCTTC. Translated: CASSQGNNYGYTF.